The source of this TCR beta chain is a study of cytomegalovirus exposure and HLA in healthy donors. Study background: Sequencing of 150 million to 200 million T cells in an earlier analysis found 95 million to 120 million unique TCR beta sequences. General observations from the study: Three chains linked to CMV were shown in vitro to be specific for CMV antigens. TCR beta sequences reportedly predicted the HLA-A and HLA-B alleles of most subjects accurately.

The study ran its PCR with 60 Vbeta and 13 Jbeta primers. The method was immunoSEQ multiplex PCR; TCRdb's version includes in-frame clones alone and lacks a portion of them. Of under 150,000 clones listed, approximately 85% are singletons. The CDR3 runs 13 residues. V lost 5 bases, J lost 6 bases, and 3 bases stayed unmatched. Germline loops: CDR1 MNHNS, CDR2 SASEGT. Concerning this clone itself: Its antigen is not identified.

The chain is built from TRBV6-1 and TRBJ2-3; 9 nucleotides align to TRBD2. The sample comprised PBMCs. The TCR comes from a boy aged 5 to 17 in good health and CMV-seronegative. CDR3 nucleotide sequence: TGTGCCAGCAGTAGACTAGCGGTGGATACGCAGTATTTT. Encoded protein: CASSRLAVDTQYF.